These 28 T cell receptor beta chains originate from one sample sequenced in a study of blood T cells in healthy people across ages. A sample-barcoded 5' primer and a J-beta primer mix were used in a second PCR of about 6 to 12 cycles. TCRdb itself ran the 5' RACE reads through MiXCR, one entry per CDR3 protein. The repertoire holds about 970,000 distinct CDR3 sequences, with approximately 50% as singletons. The material sequenced was blood. The receptor source for this set is a woman aged 55 to 70 in good health.

The chain combines TRBV27 with TRBJ2-3, with D perhaps TRBD1 (6 bases). The CDR3 is made up of 15 amino acids. Germline V CDR1 and CDR2: MNHEY, SMNVEV (reference sequence). Between the trimmed V and J ends, which lost 5 bases and 2 bases, there was a span of 14 bases. CDR3 DNA sequence: TGTGCCAGCAGTCCCCCGGACAGCTACACAGATACGCAGTATTTT. It is translated as CASSPPDSYTDTQYF.

V gene TRBV12-3 or TRBV12-4 combines with J gene TRBJ2-4; a weak D match, TRBD2 (6 bases). Trimming cost V 3 bases and J 8 bases, with 14 bases left between them. This CDR3 is built from 14 residues. CDR3 DNA: TGTGCCAGCAGTTTGCTTTTCGGGAGAGACATTCAGTACTTC. Translated: CASSLLFGRDIQYF.

This clonotype has just a few counts. The genes are TRBV7-9 and TRBJ2-1, with a possible D match to TRBD2 (5 bases). V was trimmed by 3 bases and J by 7 bases, leaving 7 bases between them. Germline values: CDR1 SEHNR, CDR2 FQNEAQ (reference sequence). The CDR3 is 12 residues long. CDR3 in amino acids: CASSFRLNEQFF. The DNA for the CDR3 is TGTGCCAGCAGCTTTAGACTAAATGAGCAGTTCTTC.

This clonotype was observed a few times. This chain links TRBV10-3 with TRBJ2-7; TRBD1 matches 12 bases. Per germline, CDR1 ENHRY and CDR2 SYGVKD. The V and J ends lost 0 bases and 4 bases, in that order; junction bases with no gene match: 1. The CDR3 has 15 amino acids. This chain's CDR3 is CAISESGQGAYEQYF. Here the CDR3 DNA reads TGTGCCATCAGTGAGTCGGGACAGGGGGCTTACGAGCAGTACTTC.

This clonotype turned up a few times. This chain connects TRBV7-9 to TRBJ2-1; D possibly corresponds to TRBD1 (5 bases). This CDR3 has 14 amino acids. The V and J ends lost 1 base and 5 bases respectively, with 9 bases between them. Germline values: CDR1 SEHNR, CDR2 FQNEAQ (reference sequence). CDR3 loop: CASSLGGSNNEQFF. CDR3 nucleotides: TGTGCCAGCAGCTTAGGGGGCAGTAACAATGAGCAGTTCTTC.

V is TRBV3-1 and J is TRBJ2-5; 9 nucleotides match TRBD2. This CDR3 has 16 amino acids. Germline CDR1 is LGHDT and CDR2 is YNNKEL (reference sequence). After removal of 5 bases from V and 4 bases from J, the junction contained 11 bases not matched to a gene. The CDR3 region has the DNA TGTGCCAGCAGCGGTAGATTAGCGGGAGTCTCAGAGACCCAGTACTTC. It codes for CASSGRLAGVSETQYF.

This clonotype has more than one count but fewer than ten. The chain combines TRBV5-1 with TRBJ2-1; D is ambiguous. Germline assignment: CDR1 SGHRS and CDR2 YFSETQ. V dropped 0 bases and J dropped 5 bases, with 6 bases sitting between them. The CDR3 sequence is 13 residues long. CDR3 in DNA: TGCGCCAGCAGCTTGGATAAAAACAATGAGCAGTTCTTC. Translation: CASSLDKNNEQFF.

The chain combines TRBV28 with TRBJ2-7; D not resolved. CDR1 and CDR2 from the germline V gene are MDHEN and SYDVKM. Trimming left V 2 bases short and J 5 bases short, with 10 bases between. The CDR3 covers 13 residues. The CDR3 region is CASSLKFPNEQYF. For the CDR3, the DNA is TGTGCCAGCAGTTTAAAGTTTCCAAACGAGCAGTACTTC.

The rearrangement uses TRBV28 and TRBJ2-7, with TRBD2 as a possible D gene (6 bases). The germline gives CDR1 MDHEN, CDR2 SYDVKM. The CDR3 totals 15 residues. V was cut by 2 bases and J by 4 bases, with 15 bases left in between. The CDR3 region is CASSLLPSEYYEQYF. The CDR3, as DNA: TGTGCCAGCAGTTTACTCCCTAGCGAGTATTACGAGCAGTACTTC.

V and J are TRBV6-2 or TRBV6-3 and TRBJ2-3; 8 bases line up with TRBD2. J gave up 1 base and V 3 bases, and 9 bases lay outside the gene matches. Germline V gene lookup returns CDR1 MNHEY and CDR2 SVGEGT. This CDR3 region has 17 residues. CDR3 DNA sequence: TGTGCCAGCAGTTATCTTCCCGGGGGGGACCGCACAGATACGCAGTATTTT. Translating gives CASSYLPGGDRTDTQYF.

Only a few counts were recorded for this clonotype. The chain carries TRBV5-1 and TRBJ2-7, with unresolved D. V lost 4 bases and J 2 bases, leaving 10 bases between the germline ends. Germline values: CDR1 SGHRS, CDR2 YFSETQ. The CDR3 runs 13 residues. CDR3 sequence: CASSTPETYEQYF. CDR3 coding DNA: TGCGCCAGCAGCACGCCCGAAACCTACGAGCAGTACTTC.

The rearrangement uses TRBV29-1 and TRBJ2-3; D might be TRBD1 or TRBD2, each matching 5 bases. The CDR3 extends over 11 amino acids. The V end was cut by 8 bases, the J end by 5 bases, with 11 bases between. CDR1 SQVTM and CDR2 ANQGSEA come from the germline V gene. Written as DNA, the CDR3 is TGCAGCCATGTGAGGGGAGATACGCAGTATTTT. Translating gives CSHVRGDTQYF.

This clonotype was seen once. This chain links TRBV29-1 with TRBJ1-2; 9 bases agree with TRBD1. CDR1 and CDR2 (germline): SQVTM, ANQGSEA. V trimming: 5 bases; J trimming: 12 bases; junction bases outside the gene matches: 13. This CDR3 has 13 amino acids. In DNA form, the CDR3 reads TGCAGCGTTCGCCGGGACAGGGTCCCCGAAGACACCTTC. Its protein product is CSVRRDRVPEDTF. Full variable domain (remainder filled in from reference TRBV29-1 and TRBJ1-2): SAVISQKPSRDICQRGTSLTIQCQVDSQVTMMFWYRQQPGQSLTLIATANQGSEATYESGFVIDKFPISRPNLTFSTLTVSNMSPEDSSIYLCSVRRDRVPEDTFGSGTRLTVV.

This clonotype came up a few times. The rearrangement joins TRBV2 to TRBJ2-3; no definite D call. Trimming left V 3 bases short and J 7 bases short, with 11 bases between. The germline V gene encodes CDR1 SNHLY and CDR2 FYNNEI. CDR3 length equals 13 residues. CDR3: CASSDVAVNTQYF. The CDR3 DNA is TGTGCCAGCAGTGATGTAGCAGTAAATACGCAGTATTTT. The whole variable domain, remainder taken from reference TRBV2 and TRBJ2-3, is EPEVTQTPSHQVTQMGQEVILRCVPISNHLYFYWYRQILGQKVEFLVSFYNNEISEKSEIFDDQFSVERPDGSNFTLKIRSTKLEDSAMYFCASSDVAVNTQYFGPGTRLTVL.

The rearrangement links TRBV6-6 to TRBJ2-1; 11 bases align to TRBD2. This CDR3 comprises 14 residues. V lost 6 bases to trimming and J lost 8 bases; unmatched junction nucleotides: 6. Germline-derived CDR1 and CDR2 are MNHNY and SVGAGI (reference sequence). The CDR3 protein is CASRIYSGRDEQFF. The CDR3 DNA reads TGTGCCAGCAGAATCTATAGCGGGAGGGATGAGCAGTTCTTC.

The chain links TRBV29-1 to TRBJ1-2; TRBD1 matches at 9 bases. Germline trimming cut 5 bases from V and 6 bases from J; bases unmatched to any gene: 4. Germline CDR1 is SQVTM and CDR2 is ANQGSEA. The CDR3 runs to 12 residues. This chain's CDR3 is CSVPRTGDGYTF. The CDR3, as DNA: TGCAGCGTTCCACGGACAGGGGATGGCTACACCTTC.

This rearrangement joins TRBV7-9 to TRBJ2-3; 9 positions match TRBD1. Germline CDR1 reads SEHNR; CDR2 reads FQNEAQ (reference sequence). CDR3 size: 17 residues. With V trimmed by 4 bases and J by 2 bases, 10 bases remained unmatched. The CDR3 DNA reads as TGTGCCAGCAGCTCAACCGGGACAGGGTACCCCACAGATACGCAGTATTTT. Amino acid sequence: CASSSTGTGYPTDTQYF.

V and J are TRBV29-1 and TRBJ2-1; perhaps D is TRBD1 or TRBD2 (5 bases each). This CDR3 is 13 amino acids long. CDR1 is SQVTM, CDR2 ANQGSEA, per germline. Trimming shortened V by 4 bases and J by 9 bases, and 16 bases separated the two germline ends. The CDR3 sequence: CSVVRGSLGEQFF. For the CDR3, the DNA is TGCAGCGTTGTGAGGGGATCTTTGGGTGAGCAGTTCTTC.

V usage is TRBV20-1 and J usage is TRBJ2-1, with a possible D match to TRBD2 (6 bases). The CDR3 is 14 amino acids. Germline CDR1 reads DFQATT; CDR2 reads SNEGSKA (reference sequence). With 6 bases removed from V and 6 bases from J, the gap between germline ends came to 18 bases. CDR3 in amino acids: CSARQVGGINEQFF. CDR3 nucleotide sequence: TGCAGTGCCAGGCAGGTTGGCGGGATCAATGAGCAGTTCTTC.

The chain is built from TRBV5-1 and TRBJ2-1, with TRBD1 as a possible D gene (5 bases). The CDR3 contains 15 residues. The V end was cut by 7 bases, the J end by 1 base, with 15 bases between. Germline loops: CDR1 SGHRS, CDR2 YFSETQ. CDR3 bases: TGCGCCAGCTCTAAAGGGGTAGATTCCTACAATGAGCAGTTCTTC. Residues: CASSKGVDSYNEQFF. Drawing the rest from reference TRBV5-1 and TRBJ2-1, the complete variable domain is KAGVTQTPRYLIKTRGQQVTLSCSPISGHRSVSWYQQTPGQGLQFLFEYFSETQRNKGNFPGRFSGRQFSNSRSEMNVSTLELGDSALYLCASSKGVDSYNEQFFGPGTRLTVL.

This chain uses TRBV12-3 or TRBV12-4 with TRBJ2-5; no firm D call. Trimming removed 6 bases at V and 5 bases at J, with 13 bases between. The CDR3 loop spans 13 amino acids. In nucleotides, the CDR3 is TGTGCCAGCAGCCTTTATCGCCCGGAGACCCAGTACTTC. Translating it yields CASSLYRPETQYF.

The rearrangement links TRBV12-3 or TRBV12-4 to TRBJ1-5; TRBD1 aligns across 9 bases. The CDR3 is made up of 15 amino acids. Losses at the gene ends were 5 bases for V and 3 bases for J; bases not matched to a gene: 5. The CDR3: CASSTRDRVNQPQHF. Here the CDR3 DNA reads TGTGCCAGCAGTACCCGGGACAGGGTCAATCAGCCCCAGCATTTT.

This clonotype has just a few counts. The J gene is TRBJ2-2, the V gene TRBV6-1; D may match TRBD1 or TRBD2 (6 bases each). The germline V and J ends were trimmed by 7 bases and 1 base, with 7 bases remaining between them. The CDR3 runs to 13 residues. Germline V lookup: CDR1 MNHNS, CDR2 SASEGT. In nucleotides, the CDR3 is TGTGCCAGCAAGGGGGGGAACACCGGGGAGCTGTTTTTT. Translating gives CASKGGNTGELFF.

A word on this clonotype: One junction end does not reproduce the germline sequence, and a read error may be involved. The rearrangement uses TRBV6-6 and TRBJ2-3; TRBD1 aligns across 9 bases. The CDR3 length is 16 residues. Germline CDR1 reads MNHNY; CDR2 reads SVGAGI (reference sequence). Written as DNA, the CDR3 is TGTGCCAGCAGTTACACCAGGACAGGGGAGACAGGTACGCAGTATTTT. Translation: CASSYTRTGETGTQYF.

This clonotype was observed a single time. The chain uses TRBV3-1 and TRBJ2-1; a weak D match, TRBD2 (6 bases). Germline V gene data show CDR1 as LGHDT and CDR2 as YNNKEL (reference sequence). The CDR3 loop spans 16 amino acids. Between the trimmed V and J ends, which lost 5 bases and 4 bases, there was a span of 18 bases. In DNA, the CDR3 is TGTGCCAGCAGCGCCCGGACTACCTCCATTTACAATGAGCAGTTCTTC. This codes for CASSARTTSIYNEQFF.

The chain joins TRBV4-1 to TRBJ1-2, with D perhaps TRBD1 (6 bases). CDR1 MGHRA and CDR2 YSYEKL come from the germline V gene. There are 17 residues in the CDR3. V lost 4 bases and J lost 3, with 21 bases in between. CDR3 residues: CASSRLMGGGGHYGYTF. The DNA for the CDR3 is TGCGCCAGCAGCCGTCTCATGGGGGGAGGGGGGCACTATGGCTACACCTTC.

This sequence joins TRBV20-1 and TRBJ2-5; TRBD1 might be the D (6 bases). Trimming pared 2 bases from V and 1 base from J, leaving 11 bases between. The CDR3 spans 14 residues. Germline CDR1 DFQATT, CDR2 SNEGSKA (reference sequence). The CDR3 DNA reads as TGCAGTGCTAGAAGGACAGCCGGCCAAGAGACCCAGTACTTC. The encoded protein is CSARRTAGQETQYF.

This clonotype was detected a few times. The chain combines TRBV4-1 with TRBJ2-7; 7 bases align to TRBD1. The CDR3 extends over 15 amino acids. Germline values: CDR1 MGHRA, CDR2 YSYEKL. The ends lost 4 bases at V and 0 bases at J; junction bases unmatched: 6. The CDR3 region is CASSRDRDSSYEQYF. DNA for the CDR3: TGCGCCAGCAGCCGAGACAGGGATAGCTCCTACGAGCAGTACTTC.